This T cell receptor beta chain was profiled in a study of control samples from healthy donors and cancer patients. This CDR3 is 16 amino acids long. Germline CDR1 reads MGHRA; CDR2 reads YSYEKL. Trimming removed 4 bases from V and 8 bases from J; junction bases left unmatched: 14. Repertoires were generated with immunoSEQ multiplex PCR, while TCRdb's copy carries only in-frame clones and drops some. Of under 20,000 clones listed, more than 75% were seen once; the top ten hold roughly 10%. V is TRBV4-1 and J is TRBJ1-2; 9 bases are shared with TRBD1. This TCR came from a woman in her 70s with colorectal cancer. The source material was PBMCs. CDR3 nucleotides: TGCGCCAGCAGCCCCCCGGGACAGGGAGAGGTGGAGGGCTACACCTTC. Residues: CASSPPGQGEVEGYTF.